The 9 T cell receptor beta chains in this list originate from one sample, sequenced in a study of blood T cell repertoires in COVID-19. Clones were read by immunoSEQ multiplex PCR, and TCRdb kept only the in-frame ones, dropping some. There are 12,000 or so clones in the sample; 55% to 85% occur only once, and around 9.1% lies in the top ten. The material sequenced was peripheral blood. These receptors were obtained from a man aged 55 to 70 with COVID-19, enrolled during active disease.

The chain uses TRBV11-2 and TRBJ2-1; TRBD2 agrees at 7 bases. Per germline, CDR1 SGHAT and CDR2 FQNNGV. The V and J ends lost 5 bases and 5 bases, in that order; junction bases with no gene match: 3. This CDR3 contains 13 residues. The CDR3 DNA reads TGTGCCAGCAGCAGGGACTACCACAATGAGCAGTTCTTC. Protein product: CASSRDYHNEQFF.

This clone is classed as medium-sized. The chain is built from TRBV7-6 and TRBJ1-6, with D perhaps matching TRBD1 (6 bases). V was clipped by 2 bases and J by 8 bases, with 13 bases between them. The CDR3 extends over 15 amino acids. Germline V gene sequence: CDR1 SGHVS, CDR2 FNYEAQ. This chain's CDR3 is CASSLLGPGDSPLHF. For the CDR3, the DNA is TGTGCCAGCAGCTTATTGGGTCCAGGGGATTCACCCCTCCACTTT.

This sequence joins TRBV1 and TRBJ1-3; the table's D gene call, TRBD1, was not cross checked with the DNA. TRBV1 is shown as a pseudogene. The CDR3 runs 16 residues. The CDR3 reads CTSSHRQGIDGNTIYF. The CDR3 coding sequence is TGCACCAGCAGCCACCGACAGGGAATAGATGGAAACACCATATATTTT.

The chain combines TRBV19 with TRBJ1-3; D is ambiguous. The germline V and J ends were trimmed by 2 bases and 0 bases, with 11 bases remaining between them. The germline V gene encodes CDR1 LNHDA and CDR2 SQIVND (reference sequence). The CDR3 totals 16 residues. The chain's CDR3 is CASSIMLPRSGNTIYF. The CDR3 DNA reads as TGTGCCAGTAGTATAATGCTACCCCGCTCTGGAAACACCATATATTTT.

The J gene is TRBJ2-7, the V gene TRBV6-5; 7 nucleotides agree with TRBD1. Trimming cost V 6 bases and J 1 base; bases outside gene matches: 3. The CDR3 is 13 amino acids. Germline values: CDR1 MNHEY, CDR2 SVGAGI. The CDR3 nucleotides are TGTGCCAGCAGCTGGGACAGATCCTACGAGCAGTACTTC. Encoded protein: CASSWDRSYEQYF.

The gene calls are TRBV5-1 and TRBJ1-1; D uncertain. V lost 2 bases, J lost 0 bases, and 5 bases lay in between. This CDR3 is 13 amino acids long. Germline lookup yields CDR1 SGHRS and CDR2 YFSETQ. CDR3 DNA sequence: TGCGCCAGCAGCTTAGAGGTGAACACTGAAGCTTTCTTT. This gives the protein CASSLEVNTEAFF.

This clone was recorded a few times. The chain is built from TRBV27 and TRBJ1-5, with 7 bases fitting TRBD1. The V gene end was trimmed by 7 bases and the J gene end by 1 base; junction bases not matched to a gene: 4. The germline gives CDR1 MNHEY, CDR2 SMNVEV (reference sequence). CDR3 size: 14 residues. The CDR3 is CASNQQGSNQPQHF. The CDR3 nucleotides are TGTGCCAGCAACCAACAGGGGAGCAATCAGCCCCAGCATTTT.

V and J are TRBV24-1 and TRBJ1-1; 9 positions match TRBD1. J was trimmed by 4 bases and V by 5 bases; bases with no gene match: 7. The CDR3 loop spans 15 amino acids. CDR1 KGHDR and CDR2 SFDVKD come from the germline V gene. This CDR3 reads CATSGTGVAGTEAFF. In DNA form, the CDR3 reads TGTGCCACCAGTGGGACAGGGGTCGCGGGCACTGAAGCTTTCTTT.

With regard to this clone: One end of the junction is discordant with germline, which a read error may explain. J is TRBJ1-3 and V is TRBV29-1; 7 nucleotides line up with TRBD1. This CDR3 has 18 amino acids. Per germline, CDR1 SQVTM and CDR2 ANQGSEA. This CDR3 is CSVEEDRHFGQTGNTIYF. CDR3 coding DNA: TGCAGCGTGGAAGAGGACAGGCATTTCGGGCAGACTGGAAACACCATATATTTT.